A selection of T cell receptor beta chains follows, all from one sample in a study of blood T cell repertoires in COVID-19. TCRdb's table, derived via immunoSEQ multiplex PCR, lists solely in-frame clones and lacks some. The repertoire holds 120,000 to 150,000 clones, with 84% as singletons. The sequenced material came from peripheral blood. The receptors stem from a man aged 30-40 years with COVID-19, enrolled during active disease. Both conserved end residues are part of each CDR3. D genes are given only for firm matches. Size values are once, few and many counts, or a class for expanded clones, and some rows have none.

d_gene: .; j_gene: TRBJ2-2; abundance: once; v_gene: TRBV27; CDR3aa: CASSRTRVGLGGTGELFF; CDR3nt: TGTGCCAGCAGTCGCACACGGGTTGGCCTCGGAGGCACCGGGGAGCTGTTTTTT
d_gene: TRBD2; j_gene: TRBJ2-2; abundance: .; v_gene: TRBV9; CDR3aa: CASSSPSGSNTGELFF; CDR3nt: TGTGCCAGCAGCTCCCCTAGCGGGTCGAACACCGGGGAGCTGTTTTTT
d_gene: TRBD2; j_gene: TRBJ2-7; abundance: few; v_gene: TRBV27; CDR3aa: CASKEVAGGSYEQYF; CDR3nt: TGTGCCAGCAAAGAGGTAGCGGGAGGCTCCTACGAGCAGTACTTC
d_gene: .; j_gene: TRBJ2-7; abundance: .; v_gene: TRBV6-5; CDR3aa: CASSKYSSYEQYF; CDR3nt: TGTGCCAGCAGTAAGTACAGCTCCTACGAGCAGTACTTC
d_gene: .; j_gene: TRBJ1-5; abundance: .; v_gene: TRBV7-6; CDR3aa: CASSSTGFNQPQHF; CDR3nt: TGTGCCAGCAGTTCTACGGGTTTCAATCAGCCCCAGCATTTT
d_gene: .; j_gene: TRBJ1-2; abundance: .; v_gene: TRBV19; CDR3aa: CASLSRYGYTF; CDR3nt: TGTGCCAGTCTCTCCCGCTATGGCTACACCTTC
d_gene: .; j_gene: TRBJ1-5; abundance: .; v_gene: TRBV7-2; CDR3aa: CASSRQSNQPQHF; CDR3nt: TGTGCCAGCAGCCGACAATCCAATCAGCCCCAGCATTTT
d_gene: .; j_gene: TRBJ2-7; abundance: .; v_gene: TRBV2; CDR3aa: CASSSGLPYEQYF; CDR3nt: TGTGCCAGCAGTTCCGGACTCCCCTACGAGCAGTACTTC
d_gene: TRBD1; j_gene: TRBJ2-7; abundance: .; v_gene: TRBV7-9; CDR3aa: CASSPDRYSYEQYF; CDR3nt: TGTGCCAGCAGCCCGGACAGGTACTCCTACGAGCAGTACTTC
d_gene: TRBD2; j_gene: TRBJ2-1; abundance: once; v_gene: TRBV6-4; CDR3aa: CASSAPSGSDNEQFF; CDR3nt: TGTGCCAGCAGTGCCCCTAGCGGGAGCGACAATGAGCAGTTCTTC
d_gene: .; j_gene: TRBJ1-2; abundance: many; v_gene: TRBV27; CDR3aa: CASSPTRWWRDGYTF; CDR3nt: TGTGCCAGCAGTCCGACGCGGTGGTGGCGGGATGGCTACACCTTC
d_gene: TRBD1; j_gene: TRBJ2-1; abundance: .; v_gene: TRBV27; CDR3aa: CASSFSGTGYNEQFF; CDR3nt: TGTGCCAGCAGTTTTTCAGGGACAGGTTACAATGAGCAGTTCTTC
d_gene: .; j_gene: TRBJ1-6; abundance: few; v_gene: TRBV14; CDR3aa: CASSQVDRNSPLHF; CDR3nt: TGTGCCAGCAGCCAAGTAGACAGAAATTCACCCCTCCACTTT
d_gene: TRBD1; j_gene: TRBJ2-7; abundance: .; v_gene: TRBV27; CDR3aa: CASREQGSSYEQYF; CDR3nt: TGTGCCAGCAGGGAACAGGGGAGCTCCTACGAGCAGTACTTC
d_gene: TRBD2; j_gene: TRBJ2-1; abundance: once; v_gene: TRBV9; CDR3aa: CASSPGTSASYNEQFF; CDR3nt: TGTGCCAGCAGCCCCGGGACTAGCGCCTCCTACAATGAGCAGTTCTTC
d_gene: .; j_gene: TRBJ2-3; abundance: few; v_gene: TRBV19; CDR3aa: CASTLDSSSRCF; CDR3nt: TGTGCCAGTACCCTCGACAGTTCCTCCCGCTGTTTT
d_gene: .; j_gene: TRBJ2-7; abundance: .; v_gene: TRBV28; CDR3aa: CASSSSKGGRQYF; CDR3nt: TGTGCCAGCAGTTCGTCCAAAGGAGGACGGCAGTACTTC
d_gene: .; j_gene: TRBJ1-2; abundance: .; v_gene: TRBV25-1; CDR3aa: CASSAGTLDGYTF; CDR3nt: TGTGCCAGCAGTGCCGGGACATTAGATGGCTACACCTTC
d_gene: .; j_gene: TRBJ2-7; abundance: .; v_gene: TRBV21-1; CDR3aa: CASSKGGQNRGYEQYF; CDR3nt: TGTGCCAGCAGCAAAGGGGGGCAGAACCGAGGGTACGAGCAGTACTTC
d_gene: TRBD2; j_gene: TRBJ2-1; abundance: .; v_gene: TRBV7-3; CDR3aa: CASSLAGEQFF; CDR3nt: TGTGCCAGCAGTCTAGCGGGAGAGCAGTTCTTC
d_gene: .; j_gene: TRBJ2-1; abundance: .; v_gene: TRBV7-7; CDR3aa: CASSLGGGPSYNEQFF; CDR3nt: TGTGCTAGCAGCTTAGGAGGGGGACCTTCCTACAATGAGCAGTTCTTC
d_gene: .; j_gene: TRBJ1-2; abundance: .; v_gene: TRBV21-1; CDR3aa: CASSKGTGANYGYTF; CDR3nt: TGTGCCAGCAGCAAAGGGACAGGCGCAAACTATGGCTACACCTTC
d_gene: TRBD2; j_gene: TRBJ2-1; abundance: .; v_gene: TRBV28; CDR3aa: CASSPRGGGRFLHNEQFF; CDR3nt: TGTGCCAGCAGTCCGCGGGGAGGCGGGAGGTTCCTGCACAATGAGCAGTTCTTC
d_gene: .; j_gene: TRBJ1-4; abundance: .; v_gene: TRBV3-1/TRBV3-2; CDR3aa: CASSQGTTVEKLFF; CDR3nt: TGTGCCAGCAGCCAAGGAACAACAGTTGAAAAACTGTTTTTT
d_gene: TRBD1; j_gene: TRBJ2-3; abundance: .; v_gene: TRBV6-5; CDR3aa: CASRETGGVDTQYF; CDR3nt: TGTGCCAGCAGGGAGACAGGGGGCGTTGATACGCAGTATTTT
d_gene: TRBD2; j_gene: TRBJ2-1; abundance: once; v_gene: TRBV15; CDR3aa: CATASWREYNEQFF; CDR3nt: TGTGCCACCGCCAGCTGGCGGGAGTACAATGAGCAGTTCTTC
d_gene: .; j_gene: TRBJ1-5; abundance: .; v_gene: TRBV4-3; CDR3aa: CASSQDLGGGVKPQHF; CDR3nt: TGCGCCAGCAGCCAAGATCTAGGAGGCGGGGTGAAGCCCCAGCATTTT
d_gene: TRBD2; j_gene: TRBJ2-5; abundance: .; v_gene: TRBV5-4; CDR3aa: CASSFRTRGGETQYF; CDR3nt: TGTGCCAGCAGCTTTCGGACACGGGGGGGAGAGACCCAGTACTTC
d_gene: .; j_gene: TRBJ2-3; abundance: many; v_gene: TRBV19; CDR3aa: CASAGSTDTQYF; CDR3nt: TGTGCCAGCGCAGGGAGCACAGATACGCAGTATTTT
d_gene: .; j_gene: TRBJ2-7; abundance: .; v_gene: TRBV19; CDR3aa: CASSRGTDISYEQYF; CDR3nt: TGTGCCAGTAGTAGGGGGACTGATATCTCCTACGAGCAGTACTTC
d_gene: TRBD1; j_gene: TRBJ1-1; abundance: .; v_gene: TRBV7-2; CDR3aa: CASSLNAGQLNAFF; CDR3nt: TGTGCCAGCAGCCTTAATGCGGGACAGCTGAACGCTTTCTTT
d_gene: TRBD2; j_gene: TRBJ2-7; abundance: .; v_gene: TRBV6-5; CDR3aa: CASTLSGNYEQYF; CDR3nt: TGTGCCAGCACCCTGAGCGGGAACTACGAGCAGTACTTC
d_gene: TRBD2; j_gene: TRBJ2-3; abundance: .; v_gene: TRBV19; CDR3aa: CASTSAGVSLDTQYF; CDR3nt: TGTGCCAGTACTTCAGCGGGAGTATCCTTAGATACGCAGTATTTT
d_gene: .; j_gene: TRBJ1-5; abundance: .; v_gene: TRBV6-6; CDR3aa: CASSYPGNQPQHF; CDR3nt: TGTGCCAGCAGTTACCCCGGGAACCAGCCCCAGCATTTT
d_gene: TRBD1; j_gene: TRBJ2-7; abundance: .; v_gene: TRBV11-2; CDR3aa: CASSLTGFEQYF; CDR3nt: TGTGCCAGCAGCTTGACAGGGTTCGAGCAGTACTTC
d_gene: .; j_gene: TRBJ1-5; abundance: few; v_gene: TRBV28; CDR3aa: CASSLTQKQPQHF; CDR3nt: TGTGCCAGCAGTTTAACACAAAAACAGCCCCAGCATTTT
d_gene: TRBD2; j_gene: TRBJ2-7; abundance: .; v_gene: TRBV7-9; CDR3aa: CASSASGSSYEQYF; CDR3nt: TGTGCCAGCAGCGCCAGCGGGAGCTCCTACGAGCAGTACTTC
d_gene: TRBD1; j_gene: TRBJ1-2; abundance: .; v_gene: TRBV2; CDR3aa: CASSPNGQEVDGYTF; CDR3nt: TGTGCCAGCAGTCCTAACGGACAGGAGGTCGATGGCTACACCTTC
d_gene: .; j_gene: TRBJ1-2; abundance: .; v_gene: TRBV6-2/TRBV6-3; CDR3aa: CASSDSRYGYTF; CDR3nt: TGTGCCAGCAGTGACAGCCGCTATGGCTACACCTTC
d_gene: .; j_gene: TRBJ1-3; abundance: .; v_gene: TRBV5-4; CDR3aa: CASSRSLEPGGSGNTIYF; CDR3nt: TGTGCCAGCAGCAGATCTCTAGAGCCGGGGGGGTCTGGAAACACCATATATTTT
d_gene: TRBD1; j_gene: TRBJ1-2; abundance: .; v_gene: TRBV2; CDR3aa: CASRQGTNYGYTF; CDR3nt: TGTGCCAGTAGACAGGGAACAAACTATGGCTACACCTTC
d_gene: .; j_gene: TRBJ1-1; abundance: .; v_gene: TRBV19; CDR3aa: CASSRLNTEAFF; CDR3nt: TGTGCCAGTAGTCGTCTGAACACTGAAGCTTTCTTT
d_gene: TRBD1; j_gene: TRBJ1-2; abundance: .; v_gene: TRBV27; CDR3aa: CASALRGSGGYTF; CDR3nt: TGTGCCAGCGCACTCAGGGGGAGTGGTGGCTACACCTTC
d_gene: TRBD2; j_gene: TRBJ2-1; abundance: many; v_gene: TRBV11-2; CDR3aa: CASTFHLAGELNEQFF; CDR3nt: TGTGCCAGCACCTTCCACCTAGCGGGAGAACTGAATGAGCAGTTCTTC
d_gene: TRBD1; j_gene: TRBJ1-1; abundance: .; v_gene: TRBV3-1/TRBV3-2; CDR3aa: CASSQQGAVTEAFF; CDR3nt: TGTGCCAGCAGCCAACAGGGGGCAGTTACTGAAGCTTTCTTT
d_gene: TRBD1; j_gene: TRBJ1-6; abundance: .; v_gene: TRBV27; CDR3aa: CASRLTYPGDRDSPLHF; CDR3nt: TGTGCCAGCAGACTTACTTATCCCGGCGACAGGGACTCACCCCTCCACTTT
d_gene: .; j_gene: TRBJ2-3; abundance: once; v_gene: TRBV29-1; CDR3aa: CSVDQGSTDTQYF; CDR3nt: TGCAGCGTTGATCAGGGATCGACAGATACGCAGTATTTT
d_gene: TRBD2; j_gene: TRBJ2-3; abundance: .; v_gene: TRBV6-5; CDR3aa: CASSRTSGGTDTQYF; CDR3nt: TGTGCCAGCAGCAGGACTAGCGGTGGCACAGATACGCAGTATTTT
d_gene: .; j_gene: TRBJ2-3; abundance: .; v_gene: TRBV28; CDR3aa: CASSSLVSDTQYF; CDR3nt: TGTGCCAGCAGTAGTCTAGTGTCAGATACGCAGTATTTT
d_gene: TRBD1; j_gene: TRBJ1-2; abundance: .; v_gene: TRBV4-1; CDR3aa: CASSSLQGALYGYTF; CDR3nt: TGCGCCAGCAGCTCCCTGCAGGGGGCCCTCTATGGCTACACCTTC
d_gene: TRBD2; j_gene: TRBJ2-6; abundance: .; v_gene: TRBV5-4; CDR3aa: CASSHVAGTGANVLTF; CDR3nt: TGTGCCAGCAGTCACGTAGCGGGAACTGGGGCCAACGTCCTGACTTTC
d_gene: .; j_gene: TRBJ2-7; abundance: .; v_gene: TRBV7-6; CDR3aa: CASSPTGSAYEQYF; CDR3nt: TGTGCCAGCAGCCCGACAGGATCCGCGTACGAGCAGTACTTC
d_gene: TRBD2; j_gene: TRBJ2-3; abundance: .; v_gene: TRBV2; CDR3aa: CASTAGADTQYF; CDR3nt: TGTGCCAGCACAGCGGGAGCAGATACGCAGTATTTT
d_gene: TRBD1; j_gene: TRBJ2-7; abundance: .; v_gene: TRBV27; CDR3aa: CASWGWGQPSYEQYF; CDR3nt: TGTGCCAGTTGGGGATGGGGACAGCCCTCCTACGAGCAGTACTTC
d_gene: TRBD1; j_gene: TRBJ2-2; abundance: .; v_gene: TRBV7-9; CDR3aa: CASSLPKGAGNTGELFF; CDR3nt: TGTGCCAGCAGCCTGCCAAAGGGGGCAGGGAACACCGGGGAGCTGTTTTTT